This TCR beta chain was captured by sequencing in a study of early T cells in non-severe SARS-CoV-2 infection. Study findings and constraints: Clonotype matching in VDJdb favored anti-spike CD8 responses and did not capture private and CD4 specificities.

In TCRdb, the 5' RACE reads were re-called with MiXCR into one record per CDR3 protein. Among roughly 50,000 distinct CDR3 sequences, 5.6% were seen once, and the ten largest hold roughly 4.7%. The CDR3 length is 15 residues. Germline V gives CDR1 LGHNA, CDR2 YNFKEQ. Trimming pared 1 base from V and 4 bases from J, leaving 13 bases between. This clonotype was observed many times. Its antigen is undetermined. The TCR comes from an adult who was a healthcare worker with PCR-confirmed SARS-CoV-2 infection or an uninfected control (not recorded which). Sequencing used whole blood. The genes are TRBV4-2 and TRBJ2-5; either TRBD1 or TRBD2 may fit D (7 bases each). The CDR3 DNA reads TGTGCCAGCAGCCAAGTTCCAGGGGGGGCAGAGACCCAGTACTTC. This sequence encodes CASSQVPGGAETQYF.